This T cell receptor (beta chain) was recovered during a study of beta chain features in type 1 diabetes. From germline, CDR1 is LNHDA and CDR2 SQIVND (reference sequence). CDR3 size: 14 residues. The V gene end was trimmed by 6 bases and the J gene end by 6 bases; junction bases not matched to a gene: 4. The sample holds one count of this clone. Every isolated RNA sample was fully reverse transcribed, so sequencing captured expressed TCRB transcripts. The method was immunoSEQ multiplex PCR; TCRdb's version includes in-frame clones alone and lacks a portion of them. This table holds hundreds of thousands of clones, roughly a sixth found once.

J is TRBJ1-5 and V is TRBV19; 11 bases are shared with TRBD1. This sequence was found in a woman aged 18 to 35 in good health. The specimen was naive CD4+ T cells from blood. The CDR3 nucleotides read TGTGCCAGTAGGGGACAGGGGGTCGGTCAGCCCCAGCATTTT. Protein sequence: CASRGQGVGQPQHF.